Below, 2 T cell receptor beta chains from the same sample are listed, as sequenced in a study of blood T cell repertoires in COVID-19 (dated by TCRdb to the early 2020s). The receptor library was made with the immunoSEQ multiplex PCR assay. TCRdb mirrors the immuneACCESS table, restricted to in-frame sequences. Some clones are absent from its copies; in checked studies, under half trace to an unresolved V gene, and the reason for the others is unknown. The sample data list 150,000 to 200,000 clones, and around 89% of these were observed just once. The ten largest clones take up 4% to 5% of the sample. The sequenced sample was peripheral blood. These receptors all stem from a woman aged 30 to 39 with acute or convalescent COVID-19.

J is TRBJ1-5 and V is TRBV15, with TRBD1 matching 7 bases. Trimming at V came to 9 bases and at J to 1 base, leaving 3 bases not matched to a gene. CDR3 length: 13 amino acids. Germline CDR1 is LNHNV and CDR2 is YYDKDF (reference sequence). This CDR3 reads CATSGGSNQPQHF. In DNA, the CDR3 is TGTGCCACGTCAGGGGGGAGCAATCAGCCCCAGCATTTT.

This clone was picked up one time. This chain connects TRBV14 to TRBJ2-1; 8 nucleotides align to TRBD2. This CDR3 has 15 residues. The V gene end was trimmed by 6 bases and the J gene end by 2 bases; junction bases not matched to a gene: 6. CDR1 is SGHDN and CDR2 is FVKESK in the germline V gene. This chain's CDR3 is CASSLSGGPYNEQFF. CDR3 sequence (DNA): TGTGCCAGCAGTCTGAGCGGGGGCCCCTACAATGAGCAGTTCTTC.